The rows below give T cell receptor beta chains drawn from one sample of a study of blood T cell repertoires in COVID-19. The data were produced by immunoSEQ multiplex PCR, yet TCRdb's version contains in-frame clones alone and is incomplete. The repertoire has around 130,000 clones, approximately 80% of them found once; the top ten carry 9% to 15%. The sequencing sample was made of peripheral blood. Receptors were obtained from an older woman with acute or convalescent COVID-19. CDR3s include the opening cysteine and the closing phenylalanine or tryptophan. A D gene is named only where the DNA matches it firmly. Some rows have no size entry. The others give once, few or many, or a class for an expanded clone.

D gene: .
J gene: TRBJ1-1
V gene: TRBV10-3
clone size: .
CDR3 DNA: TGTGCCATCAGTGACTACCGGGACAAAGCTTTCTTT
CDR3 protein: CAISDYRDKAFF

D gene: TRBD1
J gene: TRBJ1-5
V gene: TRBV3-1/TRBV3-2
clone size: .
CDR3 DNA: TGTGCCAGCAGCCAGGACAGGGGGTATCAGCCCCAGCATTTT
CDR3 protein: CASSQDRGYQPQHF

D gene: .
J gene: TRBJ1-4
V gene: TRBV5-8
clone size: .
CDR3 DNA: TGTGCCAGCAGACTAAAAGGTGCTAATGAAAAACTGTTTTTT
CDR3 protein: CASRLKGANEKLFF

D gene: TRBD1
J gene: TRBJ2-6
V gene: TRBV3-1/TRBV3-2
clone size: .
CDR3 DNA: TGTGCCAGCAGCCCACTAAACGAGGGGGCGGGGGCCAACGTCCTGACTTTC
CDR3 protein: CASSPLNEGAGANVLTF

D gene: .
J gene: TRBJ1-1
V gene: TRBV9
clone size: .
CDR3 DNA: TGTGCCAGCAGCGCCCAGGGGAACACTGAAGCTTTCTTT
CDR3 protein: CASSAQGNTEAFF

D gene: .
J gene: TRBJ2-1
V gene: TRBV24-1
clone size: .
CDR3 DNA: TGTGCCACCAGTGATTTCCCCCGCGGGGGCCGTTCCTACAATGAGCAGTTCTTC
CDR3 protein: CATSDFPRGGRSYNEQFF

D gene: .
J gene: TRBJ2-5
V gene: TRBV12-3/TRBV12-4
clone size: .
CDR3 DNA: TGTGCCAGCAGTTTACAGATCCTAGAGACCCAGTACTTC
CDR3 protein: CASSLQILETQYF

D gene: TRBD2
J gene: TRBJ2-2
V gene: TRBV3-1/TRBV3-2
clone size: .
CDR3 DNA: TGTGCCAGAGGTCTGGCGGGGGGTCCGAACACCGGGGAGCTGTTTTTT
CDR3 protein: CARGLAGGPNTGELFF

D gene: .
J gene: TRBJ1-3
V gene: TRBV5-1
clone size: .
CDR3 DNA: TGCGCCAGCAGCTACAGTGAACTCTCTGGAAACACCATATATTTT
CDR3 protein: CASSYSELSGNTIYF

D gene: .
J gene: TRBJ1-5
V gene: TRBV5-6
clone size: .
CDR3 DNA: TGTGCCAGCAGCAATCGTAAGGGAGGAGATCAGCCCCAGCATTTT
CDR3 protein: CASSNRKGGDQPQHF

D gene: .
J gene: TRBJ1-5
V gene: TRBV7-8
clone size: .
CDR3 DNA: TGTGCCAGCAGCGCCGTTCAGGGGCCCGGACCCCAGCATTTT
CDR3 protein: CASSAVQGPGPQHF

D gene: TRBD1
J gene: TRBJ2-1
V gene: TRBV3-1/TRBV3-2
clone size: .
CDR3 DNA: TGTGCCAGCAGCCCCGGGACAGGGGATGAGCAGTTCTTC
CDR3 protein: CASSPGTGDEQFF

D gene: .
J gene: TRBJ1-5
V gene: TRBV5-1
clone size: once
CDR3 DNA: TGCGCCAGCAGACTAACCACAGGGACGGATCAGCCCCAGCATTTT
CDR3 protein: CASRLTTGTDQPQHF

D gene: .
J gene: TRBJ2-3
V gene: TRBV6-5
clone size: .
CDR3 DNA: TGTGCCAGCAGCTTCAGGGTAGTAGATACGCAGTATTTT
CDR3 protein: CASSFRVVDTQYF

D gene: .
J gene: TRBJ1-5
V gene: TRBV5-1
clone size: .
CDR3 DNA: TGCGCCAGCAGCTTGGACCAGGGGCAGCCCCAGCATTTT
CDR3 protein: CASSLDQGQPQHF

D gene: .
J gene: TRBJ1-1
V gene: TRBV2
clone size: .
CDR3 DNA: TGTGCCAGCAGTGGAGGCAGGAACACTGAAGCTTTCTTT
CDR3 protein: CASSGGRNTEAFF

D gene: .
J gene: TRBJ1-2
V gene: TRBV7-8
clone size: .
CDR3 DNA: TGTGCCAGCAGCCCCAACGACAGGTACACCGATGGCTACACCTTC
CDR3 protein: CASSPNDRYTDGYTF

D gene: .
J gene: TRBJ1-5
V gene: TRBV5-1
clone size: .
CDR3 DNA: TGCGCCAGCAGCTTGGGAGATAATCAGCCCCAGCATTTT
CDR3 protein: CASSLGDNQPQHF

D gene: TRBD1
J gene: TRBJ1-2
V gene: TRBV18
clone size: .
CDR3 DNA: TGTGCCAGCTCACAAACACAGGGGGCTGAGGGCGGCTACACCTTC
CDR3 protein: CASSQTQGAEGGYTF

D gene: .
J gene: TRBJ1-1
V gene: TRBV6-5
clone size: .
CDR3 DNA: TGTGCCAGCATGACGGGGGGGCGCGGGGACACTGAAGCTTTCTTT
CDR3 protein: CASMTGGRGDTEAFF

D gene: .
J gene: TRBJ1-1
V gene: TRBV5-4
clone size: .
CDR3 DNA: TGTGCCAGCAGCCCCCCAGGAACAAGGAACACTGAAGCTTTCTTT
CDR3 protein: CASSPPGTRNTEAFF

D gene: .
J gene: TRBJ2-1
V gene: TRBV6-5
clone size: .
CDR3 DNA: TGTGCCAGCAGTTCCCCGATAGCCTACAATGAGCAGTTCTTC
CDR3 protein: CASSSPIAYNEQFF

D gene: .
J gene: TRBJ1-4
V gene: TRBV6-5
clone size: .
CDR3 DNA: TGTGCCAGCAGTTACTCGGTCTACCAGGGGAACGAAAAACTGTTTTTT
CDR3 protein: CASSYSVYQGNEKLFF

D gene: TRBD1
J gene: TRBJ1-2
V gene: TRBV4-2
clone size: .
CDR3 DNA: TGTGCCAGCAGCCAGATGGACGCCCAGACAGGGAACTATGGCTACACCTTC
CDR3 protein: CASSQMDAQTGNYGYTF

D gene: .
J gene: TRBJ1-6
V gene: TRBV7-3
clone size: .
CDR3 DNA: TGTGCCAGCAGCCCGAACAGGGATTCACCCCTCCACTTT
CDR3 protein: CASSPNRDSPLHF

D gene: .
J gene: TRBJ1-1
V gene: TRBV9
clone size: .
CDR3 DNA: TGTGCCAGCAGCGTAAGACTCCAGCCACCTCGGAACACTGAAGCTTTCTTT
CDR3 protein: CASSVRLQPPRNTEAFF

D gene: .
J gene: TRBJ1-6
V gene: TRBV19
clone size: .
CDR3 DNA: TGTGCCAGTAGCAGTAGCGCCTATAATTCACCCCTCCACTTT
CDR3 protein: CASSSSAYNSPLHF

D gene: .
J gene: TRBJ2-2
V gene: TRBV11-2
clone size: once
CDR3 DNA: TGTGCCAGCAGCACATCGGTTCGAGCGGAGAACACCGGGGAGCTGTTTTTT
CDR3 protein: CASSTSVRAENTGELFF

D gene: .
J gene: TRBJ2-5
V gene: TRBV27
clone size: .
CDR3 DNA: TGTGCCAGCAGTTTATTGTTGGGTGGGGGGAGGAAAGAGACCCAGTACTTC
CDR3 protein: CASSLLLGGGRKETQYF

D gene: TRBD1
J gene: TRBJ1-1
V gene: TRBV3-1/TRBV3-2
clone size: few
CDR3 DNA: TGTGCCAGCAGCCATCTACAGGGGGTAGGAGCTTTCTTT
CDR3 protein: CASSHLQGVGAFF

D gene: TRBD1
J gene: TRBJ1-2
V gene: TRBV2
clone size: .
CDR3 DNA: TGTGCCAGCACCTCCTCGATTTCCTCCAGGGGGGAAGGCTACACCTTC
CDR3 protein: CASTSSISSRGEGYTF

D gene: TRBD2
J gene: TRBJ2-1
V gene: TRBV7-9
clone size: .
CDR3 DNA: TGTGCCAGCAGCGCGAGAGGGACTAGCGGACACAATGAGCAGTTCTTC
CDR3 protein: CASSARGTSGHNEQFF